This is a list of T cell receptor beta chains from one sample in a study of cytomegalovirus exposure and HLA in healthy donors. The method was immunoSEQ multiplex PCR; TCRdb's version includes in-frame clones alone and lacks a portion of them. The repertoire holds about 140,000 clones, with approximately 80% as singletons. Material: PBMCs. Every receptor here comes from a female donor in good health and CMV-seronegative. Both conserved end residues are part of each CDR3. A D gene is named only where the DNA matches it firmly. Some rows mark clone size as missing; the rest say once, few, many or name a class of expanded clone.

j_gene,d_gene,v_gene,abundance,CDR3nt,CDR3aa
TRBJ1-1,NA,TRBV27,NA,TGTGCCAGCAACCCGATCGCACAGGGTACGAACACTGAAGCTTTCTTT,CASNPIAQGTNTEAFF
TRBJ2-2,TRBD2,TRBV7-9,NA,TGTGCCAGCAGCTTTGCGGGGGGGGCCGACACCGGGGAGCTGTTTTTT,CASSFAGGADTGELFF
TRBJ1-6,TRBD1,TRBV5-1,NA,TGCGCCAGCAGCTGGGGGGACAGGGTGTTATCGTCACCCCTCCACTTT,CASSWGDRVLSSPLHF
TRBJ2-1,TRBD1,TRBV28,NA,TGTGCCAGCAGTAGGACAGGCAGCTCCTACAATGAGCAGTTCTTC,CASSRTGSSYNEQFF
TRBJ2-1,TRBD2,TRBV5-4,NA,TGTGCCAGCAGCTCCCGTTTAGAGGGAGGGCCTGGGCATGAGCAGTTCTTC,CASSSRLEGGPGHEQFF
TRBJ1-1,NA,TRBV20-1,NA,TGCAGTGCTTCAGACTCCGAAGCTTTCTTT,CSASDSEAFF
TRBJ2-1,NA,TRBV7-2,NA,TGTGCCAGCAGCTTAGTTTACTTAGAGCAGTTCTTC,CASSLVYLEQFF
TRBJ2-1,TRBD2,TRBV27,NA,TGTGCCACCTCCGGACTAGCGGGAGTTTACAATGAGCAGTTCTTC,CATSGLAGVYNEQFF
TRBJ2-5,NA,TRBV9,NA,TGTGCCAGCAGCGTAACGCGAAGAGAGACCCAGTACTTC,CASSVTRRETQYF
TRBJ2-7,NA,TRBV29-1,NA,TGCAGCGTTGGTATATCCTACGAGCAGTACTTC,CSVGISYEQYF
TRBJ1-3,TRBD1,TRBV7-9,NA,TGTGCCAGCAGTAAAACAGGGGACTCTGGAAACACCATATATTTT,CASSKTGDSGNTIYF
TRBJ2-7,NA,TRBV28,NA,TGTGCCAGCACCAATTCATTCGAGCAGTACTTC,CASTNSFEQYF
TRBJ2-7,TRBD2,TRBV28,once,TGTGCCAGCAGTTTATGGGGACTAGCTGGCGAGCAGTACTTC,CASSLWGLAGEQYF
TRBJ2-7,NA,TRBV13,NA,TGTGCCAGCAGCTTTATCGGGATTAGGGAGCAGTACTTC,CASSFIGIREQYF
TRBJ2-1,TRBD1,TRBV19,NA,TGTGCCAGTAGCTCCGGGACAGGGGGCAAGAATGAGCAGTTCTTC,CASSSGTGGKNEQFF
TRBJ1-2,NA,TRBV13,NA,TGTGCCAGCAGCTTAGGGCAGGGGCTCCACTATGGCTACCCCTTC,CASSLGQGLHYGYPF
TRBJ1-6,NA,TRBV5-1,NA,TGCGCCAGCAGCTTGAATCTGGAGAATTCACCCCTCCACTTT,CASSLNLENSPLHF
TRBJ2-1,NA,TRBV5-4,few,TGTGCCAGCAGCTTGTTCAGGGGCCGTCCTCAGAAGGAGCAGTTCTTC,CASSLFRGRPQKEQFF
TRBJ1-1,NA,TRBV4-1,NA,TGCGCCAGCAGCCAGCCTCGGACAGCGGCCACTGAAGCTTTCTTT,CASSQPRTAATEAFF
TRBJ1-3,TRBD1,TRBV7-8,few,TGTGCCAGCAGCAGGGGACAGCCCTCTGGAAACACCATATATTTT,CASSRGQPSGNTIYF
TRBJ1-3,NA,TRBV25-1,NA,TGTGCCAGCAGTCAGGGTGGCTCTGGAAACACCATATATTTT,CASSQGGSGNTIYF
TRBJ1-2,NA,TRBV7-8,NA,TGTGCCAGCAGCTTAGCGAGCGGAGACTATGGCTACACCTTC,CASSLASGDYGYTF
TRBJ2-5,TRBD2,TRBV19,NA,TGTGCCAGTAGTAATAGCGGGGCCCACCAAGAGACCCAGTACTTC,CASSNSGAHQETQYF
TRBJ2-3,TRBD2,TRBV4-1,NA,TGCGCCAGCAGCCAAGGCATCTTGGGAGCCACGGGGGGGGCAGATACGCAGTATTTT,CASSQGILGATGGADTQYF
TRBJ1-4,TRBD1,TRBV6-5,NA,TGTGCCAGCAGTCACTACAGGGGGGATGAAAAACTGTTTTTT,CASSHYRGDEKLFF